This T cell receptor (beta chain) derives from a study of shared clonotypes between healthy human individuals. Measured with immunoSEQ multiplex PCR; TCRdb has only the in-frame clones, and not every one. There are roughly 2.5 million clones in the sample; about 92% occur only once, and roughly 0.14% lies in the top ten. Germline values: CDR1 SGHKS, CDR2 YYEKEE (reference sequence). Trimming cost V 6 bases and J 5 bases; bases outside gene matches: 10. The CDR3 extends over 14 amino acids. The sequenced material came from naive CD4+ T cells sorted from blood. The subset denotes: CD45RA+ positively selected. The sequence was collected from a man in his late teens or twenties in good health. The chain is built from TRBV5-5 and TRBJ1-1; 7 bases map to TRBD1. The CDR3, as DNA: TGTGCCAGCATCCAAGGAGGGGGCAGGACTGAAGCTTTCTTT. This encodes CASIQGGGRTEAFF.